The entry below describes one T cell receptor (beta chain). What it binds is unknown. TCRdb keeps only in-frame clones here, not all; method: immunoSEQ multiplex PCR. The sample yields more than 65,000 clones, around 89% seen once. These data are taken from a study of OX40 agonist ivuxolimab in advanced cancers. Study as a whole: Patients were dosed with the agonistic anti-OX40 (CD134) antibody ivuxolimab. Study observations and caveats: Some of the lowest clonal expansion was seen in partial responders at 0.1-3.0 mg/kg.

Germline lookup yields CDR1 SGHKS and CDR2 YYEKEE (reference sequence). The V gene lost 4 bases and the J gene lost 0 bases, with 8 bases spanning the gap. The length of the CDR3 is 14 residues. Material: CD4+ or CD8+ T cells sorted from blood, obtained in a trial of the OX40 agonist ivuxolimab. This sequence joins TRBV5-5 and TRBJ1-3; D remains ambiguous. This TCR was recovered from an adult with an advanced solid tumor such as melanoma, head and neck, liver or kidney cancer. The CDR3 DNA follows: TGTGCCAGCAGCCCTAGGGACTCTGGAAACACCATATATTTT. Translating gives CASSPRDSGNTIYF. The full variable domain, with the rest looked up from reference TRBV5-5 and TRBJ1-3, is DAGVTQSPTHLIKTRGQQVTLRCSPISGHKSVSWYQQVLGQGPQFIFQYYEKEERGRGNFPDRFSARQFPNYSSELNVNALLLGDSALYLCASSPRDSGNTIYFGEGSWLTVV.